This T cell receptor beta chain was identified in a study of blood T cell repertoires in COVID-19. Study details: The United States, Italy and Spain supplied acute and convalescent COVID-19 samples.

V shed 8 bases and J shed 3 bases, with 20 bases lying between them. The CDR3 has 16 residues. Per germline, CDR1 SNHLY and CDR2 FYNNEI. Original processing methods: Amplified reference gene primers provided the basis for estimating nucleated cell counts. Method: immunoSEQ multiplex PCR; TCRdb's copy keeps in-frame clones and lacks some. V, J and clone size are those of that table, while D and trimming were read from the DNA. The data contain about 150,000 clones, 60% to 85% of them singletons. Source material: peripheral blood. The chain links TRBV2 to TRBJ2-1, with a weak D call TRBD2 (7 bases). The sequence was obtained from a man older than 75 with acute or convalescent COVID-19. The DNA for the CDR3 is TGTGCCAGCTCAACTTCGGCGGGGGCCATCTACAATGAGCAGTTCTTC. Encoded protein: CASSTSAGAIYNEQFF.